The 23 T cell receptor beta chains given below trace back to one sample, sequenced in a study of blood T cell repertoires in COVID-19. Only in-frame clones appear in the TCRdb table, and some are missing; sequencing was by immunoSEQ multiplex PCR. Of about 120,000 clones listed, approximately 85% are singletons. Sequenced input: peripheral blood. The receptor set was obtained from a human donor in a cohort sampled during active COVID-19.

This clone was seen more than once but under ten times. The chain employs TRBV6-1 and TRBJ1-6; D is possibly TRBD1 (6 bases). The V end was cut by 0 bases, the J end by 10 bases, with 16 bases between. Per the germline V gene, CDR1 is MNHNS and CDR2 is SASEGT. This CDR3 contains 16 residues. The CDR3 loop is CASSEAGWAGASPLHF. The CDR3 DNA reads as TGTGCCAGCAGTGAAGCGGGTTGGGCAGGGGCCTCACCCCTCCACTTT.

The chain recombines TRBV18 with TRBJ1-6, with a tentative D call TRBD1 (6 bases). CDR1 KGHSH and CDR2 LQKENI come from the germline V gene. The CDR3 loop spans 16 amino acids. V was cut by 3 bases and J by 0 bases, with 9 bases left in between. The chain's CDR3 is CASSPDRSSYNSPLHF. As DNA, the CDR3 is TGTGCCAGCTCACCCGACAGGAGCTCCTATAATTCACCCCTCCACTTT.

This clone was counted a few times. In DNA, the CDR3 is TGTGCCAGCAGTTACTCCCAGGATCGAAAGTATTTT. As protein: CASSYSQDRKYF. V and J are TRBV6-2 or TRBV6-3 and TRBJ2-3; no firm D call. The V end lost 0 bases, the J end lost 13 bases, and 11 bases lay between the germline ends. CDR1 is MNHEY, CDR2 SVGEGT, per germline. CDR3 size: 12 residues.

J is TRBJ1-3 and V is TRBV15; 7 bases align to TRBD1. The germline V gene has CDR1 LNHNV and CDR2 YYDKDF (reference sequence). This CDR3 is 16 amino acids long. V was clipped by 5 bases and J by 1 base; unmatched bases: 8. The CDR3 DNA follows: TGTGCCACCAGCGCAGACCTGACAGGGTCTGGAAACACCATATATTTT. Encoded protein: CATSADLTGSGNTIYF.

The rearrangement uses TRBV5-1 and TRBJ2-2, with 8 bases lining up with TRBD2. Germline V gene sequence: CDR1 SGHRS, CDR2 YFSETQ. Trimming took 7 bases from V and 5 from J; bases not matched to a gene: 7. The length of the CDR3 is 14 residues. The CDR3 is CASLGGAGTGELFF. In DNA form, the CDR3 reads TGCGCCAGCCTCGGGGGGGCCGGGACCGGGGAGCTGTTTTTT.

The chain is built from TRBV4-3 and TRBJ2-1, with 9 bases lining up with TRBD2. This CDR3 contains 17 residues. Germline assignment: CDR1 LGHNA and CDR2 YSLEER. Germline trimming cut 4 bases from V and 2 bases from J; bases unmatched to any gene: 9. The chain's CDR3 is CASSPYLGGGAYNEQFF. In DNA, the CDR3 is TGCGCCAGCAGCCCTTACTTGGGCGGGGGGGCCTACAATGAGCAGTTCTTC.

V gene TRBV23-1 combines with J gene TRBJ1-6; 7 bases are a match to TRBD1. TRBV23-1 is designated an ORF whose function remains uncertain. The CDR3 consists of 16 residues. J lost 3 bases, V lost 3 bases, and 5 bases had no gene match. Here the CDR3 DNA reads TGCGCCAGCAGTCAGGGACAGCGAAACTATAATTCACCCCTCCACTTT. This codes for CASSQGQRNYNSPLHF.

This sequence joins TRBV10-2 and TRBJ2-3; the match to TRBD2 covers 9 bases. The CDR3 consists of 14 residues. Looked up from germline, CDR1 is WSHSY and CDR2 is SAAADI. The junction had 5 bases not matched to a gene; V was cut back by 6 bases and J by 4 bases. The CDR3 DNA is TGCGCCAGCAGACGGACTAGCGTGGCAGATACGCAGTATTTT. This translates into CASRRTSVADTQYF.

The chain combines TRBV10-1 with TRBJ2-3; 8 nucleotides agree with TRBD2. Germline-derived CDR1 and CDR2 are WNHNN and SYGVQD (reference sequence). This CDR3 comprises 15 residues. V lost 4 bases and J lost 4; bases outside the gene matches: 7. The CDR3 coding sequence is TGCGCCAGCAGTGGAGGGCGGGGGGTTCCAGATACGCAGTATTTT. This gives the protein CASSGGRGVPDTQYF.

This sequence joins TRBV19 and TRBJ2-1; 7 nucleotides align to TRBD2. CDR1 is LNHDA and CDR2 is SQIVND in the germline V gene (reference sequence). CDR3 size: 14 residues. The trim removed 3 bases at V and 3 bases at J, leaving 2 bases unmatched. CDR3 region: CASSIWGGYNEQFF. The CDR3 region has the DNA TGTGCCAGTAGTATTTGGGGGGGCTACAATGAGCAGTTCTTC.

The CDR3 DNA reads TGTGCCAGTAGTATCGACAGGTTTTACCAAGAGACCCAGTACTTC. This translates into CASSIDRFYQETQYF. This chain links TRBV19 with TRBJ2-5, with a weak D call TRBD1 (6 bases). Per germline, CDR1 LNHDA and CDR2 SQIVND (reference sequence). V gave up 3 bases and J gave up 0 bases, with 11 bases separating them. The CDR3 totals 15 residues.

The chain uses TRBV28 and TRBJ2-7, with 11 bases aligning to TRBD1. The germline V gene encodes CDR1 MDHEN and CDR2 SYDVKM. The V segment lost 6 bases and the J segment 6 bases; nucleotides outside the gene matches: 7. This CDR3 is built from 14 residues. Here the CDR3 DNA reads TGTGCCAGCAGATCGGGACAGGGGGTAGGCGAGCAGTACTTC. Its translation is CASRSGQGVGEQYF.

The chain carries TRBV20-1 and TRBJ2-5, with D perhaps matching TRBD2 (5 bases). Germline CDR1 DFQATT, CDR2 SNEGSKA (reference sequence). The V end was cut by 3 bases, the J end by 3 bases, with 11 bases between. This CDR3 region has 13 residues. In DNA form, the CDR3 reads TGCAGTGCTAGTCCGGGAAACAAAGAGACCCAGTACTTC. This codes for CSASPGNKETQYF.

The chain joins TRBV11-2 to TRBJ1-4, with 9 bases matching TRBD1. CDR1 and CDR2 (germline): SGHAT, FQNNGV. The CDR3 covers 15 residues. Trimming took 5 bases from V and 5 from J; bases not matched to a gene: 6. CDR3 sequence (DNA): TGTGCCAGCAGCGTCGAGGGACAGGGAAATGAAAAACTGTTTTTT. It encodes CASSVEGQGNEKLFF.

The rearrangement uses TRBV28 and TRBJ2-1; 10 bases align to TRBD2. Germline V gene lookup returns CDR1 MDHEN and CDR2 SYDVKM. V lost 5 bases to trimming and J lost 0 bases; unmatched junction nucleotides: 13. The CDR3 extends over 19 amino acids. CDR3 sequence (DNA): TGTGCCAGCAGTCGTATAATAGCGGGGGGCCCGAGCTCCTACAATGAGCAGTTCTTC. It codes for CASSRIIAGGPSSYNEQFF.

This chain connects TRBV19 to TRBJ2-1; 13 positions agree with TRBD2. Per germline, CDR1 LNHDA and CDR2 SQIVND (reference sequence). V dropped 5 bases and J dropped 2; count of bases not matched to a gene: 6. The CDR3 extends over 17 amino acids. This chain's CDR3 is CASSLTGTSGTYNEQFF. CDR3 bases: TGTGCCAGTAGTCTTACCGGGACTAGCGGGACCTACAATGAGCAGTTCTTC. Supplemented by reference TRBV19 and TRBJ2-1, the full variable domain reads DGGITQSPKYLFRKEGQNVTLSCEQNLNHDAMYWYRQDPGQGLRLIYYSQIVNDFQKGDIAEGYSVSREKKESFPLTVTSAQKNPTAFYLCASSLTGTSGTYNEQFFGPGTRLTVL.

The rearrangement uses TRBV11-2 and TRBJ1-6, with D tentatively TRBD1 (5 bases). The germline gives CDR1 SGHAT, CDR2 FQNNGV. CDR3 size: 16 residues. V lost 5 bases to trimming and J lost 5 bases, with 16 bases between them. CDR3 protein: CASSRWGGVNNSPLHF. The CDR3 nucleotides read TGTGCCAGCAGCCGGTGGGGCGGGGTAAATAATTCACCCCTCCACTTT.

The V and J genes are TRBV4-1 and TRBJ1-1; 11 bases map to TRBD1. Germline lookup yields CDR1 MGHRA and CDR2 YSYEKL. CDR3 length: 15 residues. Trimming at V came to 3 bases and at J to 4 bases, leaving 4 bases not matched to a gene. The CDR3 DNA reads TGCGCCAGCAGCCAGCTTGGGACAGGGGGCACTGAAGCTTTCTTT. Translated, it gives CASSQLGTGGTEAFF.

CDR3 protein: CASSEQGQGYGYTF. The CDR3, as DNA: TGTGCCAGCAGTGAACAGGGACAGGGATATGGCTACACCTTC. The V call is TRBV2, the J call TRBJ1-2, with 9 positions matching TRBD1. In germline, CDR1 is SNHLY, CDR2 FYNNEI. CDR3 length: 14 residues. The J segment lost 5 bases and the V segment lost 2 bases, leaving 3 bases of the junction unmatched.

The chain is built from TRBV5-6 and TRBJ2-3; TRBD1 is a possible D gene (5 bases). This CDR3 spans 13 amino acids. V was pared by 6 bases and J by 4 bases, with 12 bases between. CDR1 SGHDT and CDR2 YYEEEE come from the germline V gene. CDR3 sequence: CASIRQGADTQYF. CDR3 nucleotides: TGTGCCAGCATTCGGCAGGGTGCAGATACGCAGTATTTT.

The chain has TRBV9 and TRBJ1-3; a possible D gene is TRBD1 (6 bases). The CDR3 covers 16 residues. V was pared by 4 bases and J by 2 bases, with 16 bases between. Germline V gene sequence: CDR1 SGDLS, CDR2 YYNGEE. In DNA, the CDR3 is TGTGCCAGCAGCCCAGAAGGTCAGGGGACTGGAAACACCATATATTTT. Protein product: CASSPEGQGTGNTIYF.

The chain has TRBV6-6 and TRBJ1-1; D is ambiguous. CDR1 and CDR2 from the germline V gene are MNHNY and SVGAGI (reference sequence). V was trimmed by 10 bases and J by 3 bases, leaving 12 bases between them. This CDR3 region has 12 residues. The CDR3 reads CATRRADTEAFF. DNA of the CDR3: TGTGCCACCCGGCGTGCGGACACTGAAGCTTTCTTT.

V is TRBV19 and J is TRBJ1-5; TRBD1 agrees at 7 bases. CDR1 is LNHDA and CDR2 is SQIVND in the germline V gene (reference sequence). This CDR3 is built from 14 residues. V lost 5 bases and J lost 3; bases outside the gene matches: 4. The CDR3 nucleotides are TGTGCCAGTAGTCGACAGGGTAACAATCAGCCCCAGCATTTT. It codes for CASSRQGNNQPQHF.